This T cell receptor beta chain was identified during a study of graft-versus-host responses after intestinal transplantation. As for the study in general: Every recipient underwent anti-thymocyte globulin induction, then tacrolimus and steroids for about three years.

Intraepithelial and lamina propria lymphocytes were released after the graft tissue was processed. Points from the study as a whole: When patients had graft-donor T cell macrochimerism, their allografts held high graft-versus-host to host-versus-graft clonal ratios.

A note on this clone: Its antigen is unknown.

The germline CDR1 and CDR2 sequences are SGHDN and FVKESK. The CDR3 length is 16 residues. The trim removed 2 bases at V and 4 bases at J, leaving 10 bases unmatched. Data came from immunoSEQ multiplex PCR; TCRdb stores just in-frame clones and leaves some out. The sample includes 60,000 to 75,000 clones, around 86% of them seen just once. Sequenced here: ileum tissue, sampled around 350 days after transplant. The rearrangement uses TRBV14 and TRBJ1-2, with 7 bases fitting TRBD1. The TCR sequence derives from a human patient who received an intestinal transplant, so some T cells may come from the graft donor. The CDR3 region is CASSQSGQPASYGYTF. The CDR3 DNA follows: TGTGCCAGCAGCCAATCGGGACAGCCAGCGAGCTATGGCTACACCTTC. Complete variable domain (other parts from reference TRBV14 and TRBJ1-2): EAGVTQFPSHSVIEKGQTVTLRCDPISGHDNLYWYRRVMGKEIKFLLHFVKESKQDESGMPNNRFLAERTGGTYSTLKVQPAELEDSGVYFCASSQSGQPASYGYTFGSGTRLTVV.